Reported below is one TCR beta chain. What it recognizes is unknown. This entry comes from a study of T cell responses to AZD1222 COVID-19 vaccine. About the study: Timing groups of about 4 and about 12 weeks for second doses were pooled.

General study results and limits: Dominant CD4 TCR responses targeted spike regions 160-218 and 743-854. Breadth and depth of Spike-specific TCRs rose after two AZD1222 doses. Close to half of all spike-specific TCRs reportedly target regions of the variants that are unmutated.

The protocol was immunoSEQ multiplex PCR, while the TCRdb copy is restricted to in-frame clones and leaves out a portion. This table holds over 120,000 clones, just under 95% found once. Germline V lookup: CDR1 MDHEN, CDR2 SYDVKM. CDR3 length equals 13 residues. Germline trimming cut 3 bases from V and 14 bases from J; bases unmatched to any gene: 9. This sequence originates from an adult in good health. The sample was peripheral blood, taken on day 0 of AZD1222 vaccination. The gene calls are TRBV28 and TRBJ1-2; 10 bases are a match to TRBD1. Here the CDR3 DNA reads TGTGCCAGCAGTTTTCTCTCGGACAGGGGGTTGACCTTC. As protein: CASSFLSDRGLTF.